What follows describes a single T cell receptor (beta chain). Repertoires were generated with immunoSEQ multiplex PCR, while TCRdb's copy carries only in-frame clones and drops some. The repertoire includes about 160,000 clones, 80% of them detected once, and 4.5% to 7.5% sits in the top ten. This entry comes from a study of blood T cell repertoires in COVID-19. All enrollees were about 18 to 89 years old and from approximately 25 US areas. Source material: PBMCs or T cells enriched from blood (not recorded which). The sequence was collected from a man between 35 and 55 years old who had recovered from COVID-19.

The CDR3 here is CASSQDLRSTQYF. CDR3 coding DNA: TGTGCCAGCAGCCAAGATCTTAGATCTACGCAGTATTTT. V is TRBV3-1 (or the pseudogene TRBV3-2) and J is TRBJ2-3; D remains unclear. V was shortened by 0 bases and J by 8 bases, with 9 bases between the two germline ends. Germline V lookup: CDR1 LGHDT, CDR2 YNNKEL (reference sequence). This CDR3 contains 13 residues.